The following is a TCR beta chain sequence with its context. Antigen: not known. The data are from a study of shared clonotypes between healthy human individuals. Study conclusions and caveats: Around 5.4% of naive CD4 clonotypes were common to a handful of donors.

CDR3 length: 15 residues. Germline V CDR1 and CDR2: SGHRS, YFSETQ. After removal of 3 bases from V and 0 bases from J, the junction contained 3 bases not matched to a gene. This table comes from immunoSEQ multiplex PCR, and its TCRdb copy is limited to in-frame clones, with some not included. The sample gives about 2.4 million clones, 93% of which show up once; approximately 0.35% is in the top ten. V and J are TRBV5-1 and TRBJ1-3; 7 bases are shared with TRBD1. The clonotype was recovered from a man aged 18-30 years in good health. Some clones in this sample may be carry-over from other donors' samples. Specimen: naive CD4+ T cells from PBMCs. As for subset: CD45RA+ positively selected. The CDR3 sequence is CASSWDSNSGNTIYF. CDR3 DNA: TGCGCCAGCAGCTGGGACAGCAACTCTGGAAACACCATATATTTT.